This entry lists 17 T cell receptor beta chains sequenced from one sample in a study of T cell responses to AZD1222 COVID-19 vaccine. Here immunoSEQ multiplex PCR was the method, and the copy in TCRdb shows in-frame clones only, minus some. This sample has some 120,000 clones, with about 91% found just once. This specimen consisted of peripheral blood, obtained on day 0 of AZD1222 vaccination. These receptors originate from an adult in good health.

This clone has a single count. The chain recombines TRBV4-1 with TRBJ1-3; weak D call: TRBD1 (5 bases). The CDR3 contains 15 residues. CDR1 is MGHRA, CDR2 YSYEKL, per germline. The germline V and J ends were trimmed by 5 bases and 4 bases, with 15 bases remaining between them. The DNA for the CDR3 is TGCGCCAGCAGCTATACCCCAGGGTCCGGAAACACCATATATTTT. It codes for CASSYTPGSGNTIYF.

This clone was seen only once. The genes are TRBV27 and TRBJ2-7, with unresolved D. V shed 5 bases and J shed 7 bases, with 12 bases lying between them. This CDR3 is built from 12 residues. Germline CDR1 and CDR2: MNHEY and SMNVEV (reference sequence). This chain's CDR3 is CASSGLGREQYF. As DNA, the CDR3 is TGTGCCAGCAGTGGCCTTGGTAGGGAGCAGTACTTC.

This sequence joins TRBV4-1 and TRBJ1-2, with TRBD1 matching 7 bases. Germline V gives CDR1 MGHRA, CDR2 YSYEKL. The trim removed 0 bases at V and 4 bases at J, leaving 8 bases unmatched. The CDR3 is 16 amino acids. CDR3 coding DNA: TGCGCCAGCAGCCAAGAGGGAGGGGGCCGGGCCTATGGCTACACCTTC. Protein sequence: CASSQEGGGRAYGYTF.

CDR3 sequence (DNA): TGTGCCAGCAGTGAACTTCGGACGCCCTCCTACGAGCAGTACTTC. Its translation: CASSELRTPSYEQYF. This rearrangement joins TRBV6-1 to TRBJ2-7; D gene unclear. This CDR3 is 15 amino acids long. CDR1 is MNHNS, CDR2 SASEGT, per germline. V gave up 2 bases and J gave up 0 bases, with 11 bases separating them.

In this sample, this clone turned up once. The chain joins TRBV27 to TRBJ2-1, with 7 bases fitting TRBD2. Looked up from germline, CDR1 is MNHEY and CDR2 is SMNVEV (reference sequence). V lost 0 bases and J lost 2; bases outside the gene matches: 4. The length of the CDR3 is 16 residues. The CDR3 coding sequence is TGTGCCAGCAGTTTATCGGCGGGAGTCCCCTACAATGAGCAGTTCTTC. Amino acid sequence: CASSLSAGVPYNEQFF.

Regarding this clone: At the DNA level, this CDR3 is encoded by other sequences in the same sample as well. This rearrangement joins TRBV19 to TRBJ1-1; tentatively, D is TRBD1 (5 bases). Trimming took 2 bases from V and 4 from J, leaving 8 bases between them. CDR1 LNHDA and CDR2 SQIVND come from the germline V gene (reference sequence). This CDR3 has 13 residues. The DNA for the CDR3 is TGTGCCAGTAGTATACAGGGAGGCACTGAAGCTTTCTTT. It is translated as CASSIQGGTEAFF.

The rearrangement uses TRBV5-4 and TRBJ2-7, with a tentative D call TRBD2 (6 bases). Trimming cost V 2 bases and J 4 bases, with 10 bases left between them. There are 13 residues in the CDR3. The germline CDR1 and CDR2 sequences are SGHNT and YYREEE (reference sequence). CDR3: CASSFREEYEQYF. CDR3 sequence (DNA): TGTGCCAGCAGCTTCAGGGAGGAGTACGAGCAGTACTTC.

The chain joins TRBV19 to TRBJ2-7; TRBD1 aligns across 8 bases. CDR3 length: 14 residues. The germline CDR1 and CDR2 sequences are LNHDA and SQIVND (reference sequence). V dropped 1 base and J dropped 4; count of bases not matched to a gene: 3. The CDR3 DNA follows: TGTGCCAGTAGTATAGGTCAGGGGGCTTACGAGCAGTACTTC. Residues: CASSIGQGAYEQYF.

The chain joins TRBV5-1 to TRBJ1-4; no reliable D call. The germline gives CDR1 SGHRS, CDR2 YFSETQ. V was cut by 4 bases and J by 0 bases, with 7 bases left in between. This CDR3 spans 14 amino acids. CDR3 in DNA: TGCGCCAGCAGCGATCCGGCAACTAATGAAAAACTGTTTTTT. Encoded protein: CASSDPATNEKLFF.

This clone appeared once. V usage is TRBV5-1 and J usage is TRBJ1-1; the D gene is possibly TRBD1 (5 bases). CDR1 is SGHRS and CDR2 is YFSETQ in the germline V gene. CDR3 length equals 13 residues. The V end was cut by 3 bases, the J end by 0 bases, with 6 bases between. The CDR3 sequence is CASSWGLNTEAFF. CDR3 DNA: TGCGCCAGCAGCTGGGGCCTGAACACTGAAGCTTTCTTT.

The chain couples TRBV6-2 or TRBV6-3 to TRBJ1-2, with 7 bases aligning to TRBD1. CDR3 size: 15 residues. The junction had 8 bases not matched to a gene; V was cut back by 3 bases and J by 4 bases. Looked up from germline, CDR1 is MNHEY and CDR2 is SVGEGT. CDR3 nucleotide sequence: TGTGCCAGCAGTTATGAGCGTGGGGACAGCTATGGCTACACCTTC. The encoded protein is CASSYERGDSYGYTF.

J is TRBJ2-2 and V is TRBV29-1; D not resolved. Germline V lookup: CDR1 SQVTM, CDR2 ANQGSEA. The CDR3 totals 13 residues. Trimming took off 5 bases at V and 6 bases at J, with 13 bases between the two ends. CDR3 protein: CSVLRSSPGELFF. CDR3 nucleotide sequence: TGCAGCGTTTTAAGGTCTTCCCCCGGGGAGCTGTTTTTT.

The chain carries TRBV2 and TRBJ2-1, with D perhaps matching TRBD2 (5 bases). The CDR3 has 12 amino acids. V was cut by 3 bases and J by 9 bases, with 9 bases left in between. From germline, CDR1 is SNHLY and CDR2 FYNNEI. The CDR3 sequence: CASSEGRGEQFF. The CDR3 coding sequence is TGTGCCAGCAGTGAGGGCCGGGGTGAGCAGTTCTTC.

This chain connects TRBV3-1 (or the pseudogene TRBV3-2) to TRBJ2-1; D is tentatively TRBD1 or TRBD2 (6 bases each). CDR3 size: 14 residues. Trimming cost V 1 base and J 4 bases, with 8 bases left between them. Germline V gene data show CDR1 as LGHDT and CDR2 as YNNKEL (reference sequence). CDR3 bases: TGTGCCAGCAGCCAAGTAGGGGGGTACAATGAGCAGTTCTTC. Translated, it gives CASSQVGGYNEQFF.

The chain recombines TRBV9 with TRBJ1-4, with D possibly TRBD1 on 5 matching bases. Germline CDR1 and CDR2: SGDLS and YYNGEE. The CDR3 runs 14 residues. V was pared by 3 bases and J by 5 bases, with 11 bases between. The CDR3 bases are TGTGCCAGCAGCGCCAGGGAGGTCAATGAAAAACTGTTTTTT. Translated, it gives CASSAREVNEKLFF.

This sequence joins TRBV5-8 and TRBJ1-1, with D tentatively TRBD1 (5 bases). The CDR3 extends over 12 amino acids. CDR1 is SGHTS and CDR2 is YDEGEE in the germline V gene. V was trimmed by 4 bases and J by 9 bases, leaving 13 bases between them. CDR3: CASSGGGYKAFF. CDR3 coding DNA: TGTGCCAGCAGCGGGGGGGGATACAAAGCTTTCTTT.

The rearrangement links TRBV6-5 to TRBJ2-7, with D possibly matching TRBD2 (6 bases). This CDR3 is 15 amino acids long. Germline CDR1 is MNHEY and CDR2 is SVGAGI. The V end was cut by 0 bases, the J end by 9 bases, with 18 bases between. CDR3 nucleotide sequence: TGTGCCAGCAGTTACTCAACGGGAGAGGGCTCCGTGCAGTACTTC. It encodes CASSYSTGEGSVQYF.